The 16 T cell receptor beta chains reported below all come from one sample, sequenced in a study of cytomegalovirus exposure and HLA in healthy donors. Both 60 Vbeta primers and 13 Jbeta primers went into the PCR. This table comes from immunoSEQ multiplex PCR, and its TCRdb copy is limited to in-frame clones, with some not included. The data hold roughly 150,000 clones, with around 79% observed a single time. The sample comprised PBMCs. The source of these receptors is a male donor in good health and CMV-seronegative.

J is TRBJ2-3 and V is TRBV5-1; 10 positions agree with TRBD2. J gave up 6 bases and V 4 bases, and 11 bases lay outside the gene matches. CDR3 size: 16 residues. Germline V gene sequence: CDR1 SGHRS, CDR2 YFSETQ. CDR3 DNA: TGCGCCAGCAGCGATCCTTCTAGCGGGAGATCGGATACGCAGTATTTT. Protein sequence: CASSDPSSGRSDTQYF. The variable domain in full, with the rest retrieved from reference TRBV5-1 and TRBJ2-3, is KAGVTQTPRYLIKTRGQQVTLSCSPISGHRSVSWYQQTPGQGLQFLFEYFSETQRNKGNFPGRFSGRQFSNSRSEMNVSTLELGDSALYLCASSDPSSGRSDTQYFGPGTRLTVL.

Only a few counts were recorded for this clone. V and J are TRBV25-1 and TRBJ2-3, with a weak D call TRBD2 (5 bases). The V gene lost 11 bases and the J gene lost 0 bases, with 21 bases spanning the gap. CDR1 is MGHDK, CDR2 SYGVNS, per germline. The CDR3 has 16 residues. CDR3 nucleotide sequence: TGTGCCGCCGGAGGAGGCCCGTCGGGGAGCACAGATACGCAGTATTTT. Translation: CAAGGGPSGSTDTQYF.

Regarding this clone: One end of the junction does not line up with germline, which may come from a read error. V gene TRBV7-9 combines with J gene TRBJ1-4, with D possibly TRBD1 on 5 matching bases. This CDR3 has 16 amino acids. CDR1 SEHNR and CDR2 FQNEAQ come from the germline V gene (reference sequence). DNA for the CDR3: TGTTCCAGCAGCTTAGGACGCGGGGGATCTAATGAAAAACTGTTTTTT. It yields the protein CSSSLGRGGSNEKLFF.

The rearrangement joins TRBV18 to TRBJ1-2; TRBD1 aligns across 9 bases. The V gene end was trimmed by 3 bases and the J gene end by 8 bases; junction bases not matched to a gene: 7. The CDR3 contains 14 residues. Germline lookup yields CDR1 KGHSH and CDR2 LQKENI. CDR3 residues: CASSPAGQGVGYTF. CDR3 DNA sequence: TGTGCCAGCTCACCCGCGGGACAGGGCGTGGGCTACACCTTC.

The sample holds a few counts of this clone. CDR3 residues: CASSPQVGNTIYF. The DNA for the CDR3 is TGTGCCAGCAGCCCACAGGTCGGAAACACCATATATTTT. The chain is built from TRBV4-2 and TRBJ1-3, with D possibly being TRBD1 (5 bases). Germline CDR1 and CDR2: LGHNA and YNFKEQ. The CDR3 sequence is 13 residues long. V was cut by 4 bases and J by 4 bases, with 8 bases left in between.

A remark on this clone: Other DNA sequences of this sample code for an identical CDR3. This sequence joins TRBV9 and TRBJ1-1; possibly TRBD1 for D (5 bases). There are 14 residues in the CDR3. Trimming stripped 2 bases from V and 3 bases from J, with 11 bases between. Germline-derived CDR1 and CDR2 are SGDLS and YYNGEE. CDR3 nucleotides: TGTGCCAGCAGCGTCGGGGGTGGGGACACTGAAGCTTTCTTT. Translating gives CASSVGGGDTEAFF.

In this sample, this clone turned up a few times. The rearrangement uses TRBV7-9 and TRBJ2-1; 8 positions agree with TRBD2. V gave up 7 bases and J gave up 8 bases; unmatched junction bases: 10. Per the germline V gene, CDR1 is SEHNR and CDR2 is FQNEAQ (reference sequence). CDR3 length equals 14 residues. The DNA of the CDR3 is TGTGCCAGCATACCCAGCGGGAGATCGGATGAGCAGTTCTTC. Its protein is CASIPSGRSDEQFF.

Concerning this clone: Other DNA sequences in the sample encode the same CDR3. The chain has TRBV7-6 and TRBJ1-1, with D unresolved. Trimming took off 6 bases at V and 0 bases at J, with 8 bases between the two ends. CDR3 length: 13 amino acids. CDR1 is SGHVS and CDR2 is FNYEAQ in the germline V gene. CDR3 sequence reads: CASSPQMNTEAFF. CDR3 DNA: TGTGCCAGCAGTCCTCAGATGAACACTGAAGCTTTCTTT.

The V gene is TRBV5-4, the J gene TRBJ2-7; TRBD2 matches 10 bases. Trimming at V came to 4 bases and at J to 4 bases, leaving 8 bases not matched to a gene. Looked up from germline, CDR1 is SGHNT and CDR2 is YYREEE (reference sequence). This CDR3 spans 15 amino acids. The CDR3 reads CASSREPSGSYEQYF. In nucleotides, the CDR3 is TGTGCCAGCAGCAGAGAACCTAGCGGGAGTTACGAGCAGTACTTC.

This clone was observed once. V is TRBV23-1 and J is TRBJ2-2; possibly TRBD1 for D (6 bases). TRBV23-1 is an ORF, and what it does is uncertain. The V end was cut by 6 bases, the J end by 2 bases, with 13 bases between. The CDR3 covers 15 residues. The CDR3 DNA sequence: TGCGCCAGCAGCCACCGGGACACCAACACCGGGGAGCTGTTTTTT. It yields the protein CASSHRDTNTGELFF.

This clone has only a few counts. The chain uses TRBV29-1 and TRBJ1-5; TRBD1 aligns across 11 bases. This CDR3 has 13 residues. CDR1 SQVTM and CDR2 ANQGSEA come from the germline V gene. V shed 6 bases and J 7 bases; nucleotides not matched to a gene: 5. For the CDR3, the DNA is TGCAGCGTAGGACAGGGGGCAGGGCAGCCCCAGCATTTT. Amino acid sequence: CSVGQGAGQPQHF.

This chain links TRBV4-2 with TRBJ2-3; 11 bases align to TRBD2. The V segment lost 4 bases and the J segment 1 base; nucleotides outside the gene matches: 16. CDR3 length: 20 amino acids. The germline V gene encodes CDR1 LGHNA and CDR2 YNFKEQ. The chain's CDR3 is CASSLKRLTSGNAGTDTQYF. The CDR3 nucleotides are TGTGCCAGCAGCCTTAAGCGACTGACTAGCGGGAATGCGGGCACAGATACGCAGTATTTT.

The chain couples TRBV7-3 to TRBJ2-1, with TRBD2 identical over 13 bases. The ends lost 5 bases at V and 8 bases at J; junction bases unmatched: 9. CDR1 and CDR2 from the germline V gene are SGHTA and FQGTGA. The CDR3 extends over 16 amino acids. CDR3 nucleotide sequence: TGTGCCAGCAGCCACACTAGCGGGAGGGCCGGCGATGAGCAGTTCTTC. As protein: CASSHTSGRAGDEQFF.

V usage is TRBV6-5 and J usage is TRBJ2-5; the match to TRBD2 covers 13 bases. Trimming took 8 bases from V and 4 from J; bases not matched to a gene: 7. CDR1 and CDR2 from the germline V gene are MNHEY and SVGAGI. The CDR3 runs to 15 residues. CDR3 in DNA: TGTGCCAGCTCGACTAGCGGGAGGAAGGGAGAGACCCAGTACTTC. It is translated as CASSTSGRKGETQYF.

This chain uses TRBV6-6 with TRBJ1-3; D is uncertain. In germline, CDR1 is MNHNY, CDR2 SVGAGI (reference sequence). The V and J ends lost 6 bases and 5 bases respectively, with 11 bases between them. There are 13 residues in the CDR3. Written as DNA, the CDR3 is TGTGCCAGCAGCCCAGTTTTACGAAACACCATATATTTT. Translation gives CASSPVLRNTIYF.

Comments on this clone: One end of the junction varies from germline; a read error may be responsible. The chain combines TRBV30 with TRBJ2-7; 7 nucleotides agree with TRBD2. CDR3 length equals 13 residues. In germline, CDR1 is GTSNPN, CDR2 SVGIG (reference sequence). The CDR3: CAWSVSGGYVQYF. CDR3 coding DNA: TGTGCCTGGAGTGTATCCGGGGGGTACGTGCAGTACTTC.